One sample yielded the 23 T cell receptor beta chains listed below, sequenced in a study of blood T cell repertoires in COVID-19. Sequenced by immunoSEQ multiplex PCR; TCRdb stores in-frame clones only, minus some. The sample has 450,000 to 500,000 clones, roughly nine tenths seen once. Sequenced: PBMCs or T cells enriched from blood (not recorded which). These receptors all stem from a woman between 55 and 75 years old who had recovered from COVID-19.

This chain uses TRBV5-4 with TRBJ1-2; 7 bases fit TRBD1. The junction had 3 bases not matched to a gene; V was cut back by 4 bases and J by 0 bases. CDR1 SGHNT and CDR2 YYREEE come from the germline V gene (reference sequence). This CDR3 spans 14 amino acids. CDR3 bases: TGTGCCAGCAGCGTGGGACAGACTAACTATGGCTACACCTTC. Translation: CASSVGQTNYGYTF.

This clone was seen more than once but under ten times. At one of its ends the junction is not consistent with the germline gene, which may arise from a read error. The gene calls are TRBV2 and TRBJ1-6, with D possibly being TRBD1 (5 bases). The CDR3 extends over 14 amino acids. Germline V gene lookup returns CDR1 SNHLY and CDR2 FYNNEI. The DNA of the CDR3 is TGTGCCAGCAGTGAGGCAGGGCATAAGTCACCCCTCCACTTT. Its protein product is CASSEAGHKSPLHF.

The chain combines TRBV6-5 with TRBJ2-7; D perhaps matches TRBD1 (6 bases). CDR1 is MNHEY, CDR2 SVGAGI, per germline. V was shortened by 6 bases and J by 4 bases, with 13 bases between the two germline ends. The CDR3 sequence is 13 residues long. The CDR3 protein is CASRGTGRYEQYF. The CDR3 coding sequence is TGTGCCAGCAGAGGAACAGGGCGTTACGAGCAGTACTTC.

The gene calls are TRBV7-6 and TRBJ1-4, with TRBD1 identical over 8 bases. The length of the CDR3 is 16 residues. Germline V gene data show CDR1 as SGHVS and CDR2 as FNYEAQ. The V gene end was trimmed by 5 bases and the J gene end by 3 bases; junction bases not matched to a gene: 8. DNA for the CDR3: TGTGCCAGCAGCCCGGACAGGGTAACGCCTAATGAAAAACTGTTTTTT. Its protein is CASSPDRVTPNEKLFF.

The chain links TRBV5-5 to TRBJ1-4; TRBD1 is a possible D gene (5 bases). CDR3 length: 16 residues. In germline, CDR1 is SGHKS, CDR2 YYEKEE (reference sequence). Deletions cut 1 base from V and 0 bases from J, with 10 bases between. CDR3 sequence reads: CASSLSGTATNEKLFF. The CDR3 bases are TGTGCCAGCAGCTTGTCAGGGACTGCAACTAATGAAAAACTGTTTTTT.

The chain employs TRBV12-3 or TRBV12-4 and TRBJ2-1; D gene uncertain. The CDR3 totals 13 residues. Trimming took off 4 bases at V and 7 bases at J, with 11 bases between the two ends. This CDR3 reads CASSYGSRNEQFF. The DNA of the CDR3 is TGTGCCAGCAGTTACGGGTCGAGGAATGAGCAGTTCTTC.

The table lists this clone with a few counts. The rearrangement links TRBV5-5 to TRBJ1-1; 12 nucleotides agree with TRBD1. The CDR3 extends over 18 amino acids. V was clipped by 1 base and J by 1 base; unmatched bases: 8. Germline V gene sequence: CDR1 SGHKS, CDR2 YYEKEE (reference sequence). The CDR3 sequence is CASSLRDRGLGENTEAFF. For the CDR3, the DNA is TGTGCCAGCAGCTTGCGGGACAGGGGGCTGGGGGAGAACACTGAAGCTTTCTTT.

The V and J genes are TRBV25-1 and TRBJ2-2; 7 bases map to TRBD1. Trimming cost V 3 bases and J 4 bases; bases outside gene matches: 5. Germline CDR1 MGHDK, CDR2 SYGVNS. The CDR3 spans 15 residues. The CDR3 DNA reads as TGTGCCAGCAGTGACCCGACAGGGCTCACCGGGGAGCTGTTTTTT. Amino acids: CASSDPTGLTGELFF.

V and J are TRBV12-3 or TRBV12-4 and TRBJ1-5; D is undetermined. This CDR3 region has 13 residues. Trimming removed 8 bases at V and 1 base at J, with 9 bases between. Here the CDR3 reads CASSRQSNQPQHF. In DNA, the CDR3 is TGTGCCAGCTCTAGGCAGAGCAATCAGCCCCAGCATTTT.

The chain carries TRBV24-1 and TRBJ2-3, with D possibly TRBD1 on 6 matching bases. The CDR3 sequence is 15 residues long. Trimming took off 3 bases at V and 5 bases at J, with 14 bases between the two ends. The germline CDR1 and CDR2 sequences are KGHDR and SFDVKD. CDR3: CATSDLTGFGDTQYF. The CDR3 bases are TGTGCCACCAGTGATCTCACAGGGTTTGGAGATACGCAGTATTTT.

The sample holds one count of this clone. The same CDR3 is also encoded by other DNA sequences in this sample. Here the CDR3 reads CASSYSGGGGYTF. The CDR3 bases are TGTGCCAGCAGTTACTCGGGGGGAGGGGGCTACACCTTC. V gene TRBV6-5 combines with J gene TRBJ1-2; D perhaps matches TRBD1 (5 bases). CDR3 size: 13 residues. Trimming removed 0 bases at V and 8 bases at J, with 10 bases between. The V gene's germline CDR1 is MNHEY and CDR2 SVGAGI.

The CDR3 spells CASSQVTGSAGELFF. CDR3 nucleotide sequence: TGTGCCAGCAGCCAAGTTACAGGAAGTGCCGGGGAGCTGTTTTTT. V gene TRBV3-1 (or the pseudogene TRBV3-2) combines with J gene TRBJ2-2; D perhaps matches TRBD1 (5 bases). Trimming pared 1 base from V and 6 bases from J, leaving 12 bases between. Per the germline V gene, CDR1 is LGHDT and CDR2 is YNNKEL (reference sequence). The CDR3 has 15 residues.

The CDR3: CASSPPGQGNEKLFF. CDR3 nucleotide sequence: TGCGCCAGCAGCCCCCCGGGACAGGGGAATGAAAAACTGTTTTTT. The J gene is TRBJ1-4, the V gene TRBV5-1; TRBD1 agrees at 10 bases. V was clipped by 4 bases and J by 5 bases; unmatched bases: 5. Germline V CDR1 and CDR2: SGHRS, YFSETQ. This CDR3 is built from 15 residues.

This clone was counted once. The gene calls are TRBV4-2 and TRBJ2-5; D is undetermined. The CDR3 consists of 16 residues. The germline CDR1 and CDR2 sequences are LGHNA and YNFKEQ. The V end was cut by 4 bases, the J end by 5 bases, with 20 bases between. Written as DNA, the CDR3 is TGTGCCAGCAGCCTTCGAATGACCGGAGAGGTTGAGACCCAGTACTTC. As protein: CASSLRMTGEVETQYF.

The chain is built from TRBV3-1 (or the pseudogene TRBV3-2) and TRBJ2-3, with D possibly matching TRBD1 (7 bases). Trimming cost V 5 bases and J 3 bases, with 12 bases left between them. Germline assignment: CDR1 LGHDT and CDR2 YNNKEL (reference sequence). This CDR3 is built from 14 residues. CDR3 sequence (DNA): TGTGCCAGCAGCTTCGCGGGACAGACAGATACGCAGTATTTT. Encoded protein: CASSFAGQTDTQYF.

CDR3 region: CASRGDRATSLSYEQYV. The CDR3 DNA is TGTGCCAGCAGAGGGGACAGGGCCACGTCTCTCTCCTACGAGCAGTACGTC. This chain connects TRBV6-4 to TRBJ2-7, with TRBD1 matching 9 bases. With 6 bases clipped from V and 0 bases from J, the junction kept 12 bases outside the gene matches. Germline-derived CDR1 and CDR2 are MRHNA and SNTAGT. CDR3 length: 17 residues.

This clone was observed once. The rearrangement joins TRBV18 to TRBJ1-1; possibly TRBD1 for D (6 bases). This CDR3 is 15 amino acids long. Germline values: CDR1 KGHSH, CDR2 LQKENI. The V gene lost 4 bases and the J gene lost 4 bases, with 16 bases spanning the gap. CDR3 sequence reads: CASSQEQGRATEAFF. CDR3 bases: TGTGCCAGCTCACAAGAACAGGGAAGGGCCACTGAAGCTTTCTTT.

The chain links TRBV7-2 to TRBJ1-5, with 8 bases lining up with TRBD1. In germline, CDR1 is SGHTA, CDR2 FQGNSA. The CDR3 is 16 amino acids. V was clipped by 6 bases and J by 4 bases; unmatched bases: 11. The CDR3 region is CASSQEAGGLNQPQHF. DNA for the CDR3: TGTGCCAGCAGTCAAGAGGCAGGGGGCCTTAATCAGCCCCAGCATTTT.

The table lists this clone with a count of one. The rearrangement links TRBV5-1 to TRBJ2-3; 8 bases are shared with TRBD2. The CDR3 has 16 amino acids. The V segment lost 2 bases and the J segment 4 bases; nucleotides outside the gene matches: 9. CDR1 and CDR2 (germline): SGHRS, YFSETQ. CDR3 nucleotides: TGCGCCAGCAGCTTTAGCGGGACTAGGGGGGCAGATACGCAGTATTTT. Its translation is CASSFSGTRGADTQYF.

The chain recombines TRBV11-2 with TRBJ2-7, with 9 bases lining up with TRBD1. This CDR3 has 14 residues. Per germline, CDR1 SGHAT and CDR2 FQNNGV. V dropped 5 bases and J dropped 3; count of bases not matched to a gene: 5. The DNA of the CDR3 is TGTGCCAGCAGCCCCGGGACAGGGCTCTACGAGCAGTACTTC. As protein: CASSPGTGLYEQYF.

This chain connects TRBV4-2 to TRBJ1-5; D is perhaps TRBD1 (5 bases). V was clipped by 3 bases and J by 1 base, with 16 bases between them. Germline CDR1 is LGHNA and CDR2 is YNFKEQ. The CDR3 is made up of 17 amino acids. The CDR3 DNA is TGTGCCAGCAGCCACAGCCCAAGCGGGGGAAGCAATCAGCCCCAGCATTTT. Its translation: CASSHSPSGGSNQPQHF.

The chain is built from TRBV10-3 and TRBJ1-2; no clear D gene. Germline loops: CDR1 ENHRY, CDR2 SYGVKD. Trimming took off 10 bases at V and 0 bases at J, with 15 bases between the two ends. The CDR3 spans 14 residues. The CDR3 coding sequence is TGTGCCACGGAGGATTGGGGAGCTAACTATGGCTACACCTTC. Translation: CATEDWGANYGYTF.

The chain links TRBV2 to TRBJ1-2, with no clear D. Trimming took 6 bases from V and 8 from J, leaving 16 bases between them. The CDR3 length is 13 residues. Germline V gene lookup returns CDR1 SNHLY and CDR2 FYNNEI. The CDR3 loop reads CASSLAVGSGYTF. For the CDR3, the DNA is TGTGCCAGCAGCCTTGCTGTCGGGAGCGGCTACACCTTC.